This T cell receptor (beta chain) was identified in a study of blood T cell repertoires in COVID-19. The wider study: Acute-phase and convalescent COVID-19 samples originated in the United States, Italy and Spain. PBMCs, B-cell-depleted T cells, or T cells provided the cDNA or gDNA that made up the material.

In the original processing: By means of reference gene primer amplification, nucleated cell counts were estimated. Some clones are missing from TCRdb's copy, which holds only in-frame ones; the method was immunoSEQ multiplex PCR. V and J calls and clone size are as listed in that table; D and trimming were resolved from the DNA. The sample holds some 140,000 clones, 79% seen once. Looked up from germline, CDR1 is MDHEN and CDR2 is SYDVKM. The CDR3 is 13 amino acids. V was shortened by 6 bases and J by 7 bases, with 13 bases between the two germline ends. Sequencing input: peripheral blood. The receptor was derived from a man aged 60-69 years with acute or convalescent COVID-19. The chain carries TRBV28 and TRBJ1-5; no clear D. DNA for the CDR3: TGTGCCAGCAGCCGAAGTTCGCGGCAGCCCCAGCATTTT. Translating gives CASSRSSRQPQHF.